The source of this T cell receptor (beta chain) is a study of shared clonotypes between healthy human individuals. Sequencing used immunoSEQ multiplex PCR; TCRdb keeps in-frame clones, though not all of them. Of about 1.5 million clones listed, 95% to 99% are singletons. The CDR3 length is 14 residues. Trimming took 5 bases from V and 2 from J, leaving 12 bases between them. Looked up from germline, CDR1 is MNHEY and CDR2 is SMNVEV (reference sequence). Each of the donors was a healthy adult who was HIV-negative and had not had a recent acute infection or vaccination. The study drew all its donors from Caucasian adults living in Nashville, Tennessee.

The rearrangement links TRBV27 to TRBJ2-5, with a tentative D call TRBD2 (6 bases). Material for sequencing was naive CD4+ T cells sorted from blood. The subset was: CD45RA+ positively selected. The sequence came from a man aged 25 to 45 in good health. CDR3: CASSPGLLQETQYF. The CDR3 nucleotides are TGTGCCAGCAGTCCCGGACTACTTCAAGAGACCCAGTACTTC.